What follows are 25 T cell receptor beta chains derived from one specimen sequenced in a study of OX40 agonist ivuxolimab in advanced cancers. Profiled with immunoSEQ multiplex PCR; TCRdb holds only in-frame clones, not every one. The sample yields tens of thousands of clones, 75% to 90% seen once. The source was CD4+ or CD8+ T cells sorted from blood, collected in a trial of the OX40 agonist ivuxolimab. Source of these receptors: an adult with an advanced solid tumor such as melanoma, head and neck, liver or kidney cancer.

This chain uses TRBV7-9 with TRBJ1-2; D may be TRBD1 (5 bases). With 2 bases removed from V and 6 bases from J, the gap between germline ends came to 10 bases. The CDR3 consists of 13 residues. CDR1 is SEHNR, CDR2 FQNEAQ, per germline (reference sequence). The CDR3 DNA sequence: TGTGCCAGCAGCTTATGGCAGGGTGATGGCTACACCTTC. Protein: CASSLWQGDGYTF.

The gene calls are TRBV2 and TRBJ2-2; perhaps TRBD1 as D (5 bases). CDR1 is SNHLY and CDR2 is FYNNEI in the germline V gene. This CDR3 has 17 residues. Between the trimmed V and J ends, which lost 6 bases and 1 base, there was a span of 18 bases. CDR3 bases: TGTGCCAGCAGCGTACGACAGTCCTGGGGGAACACCGGGGAGCTGTTTTTT. As protein: CASSVRQSWGNTGELFF.

The chain recombines TRBV15 with TRBJ1-1, with D perhaps matching TRBD1 (6 bases). V lost 3 bases and J 1 base, leaving 15 bases between the germline ends. Germline V lookup: CDR1 LNHNV, CDR2 YYDKDF (reference sequence). The CDR3 contains 16 residues. CDR3 DNA: TGTGCCACCAGCAGGGACCTGGGGGGGCGGAACACTGAAGCTTTCTTT. Protein: CATSRDLGGRNTEAFF.

The J gene is TRBJ1-6, the V gene TRBV9, with D possibly matching TRBD1 (6 bases). Trimming removed 3 bases at V and 2 bases at J, with 15 bases between. Germline assignment: CDR1 SGDLS and CDR2 YYNGEE. CDR3 length: 17 amino acids. Here the CDR3 DNA reads TGTGCCAGCAGCGGGGGAAACAGGGTCCCCTATAATTCACCCCTCCACTTT. Translating gives CASSGGNRVPYNSPLHF.

The chain uses TRBV4-1 and TRBJ2-3; possible D gene TRBD2, 6 bases. V was shortened by 4 bases and J by 3 bases, with 23 bases between the two germline ends. This CDR3 is built from 18 residues. Germline loops: CDR1 MGHRA, CDR2 YSYEKL. The CDR3 sequence is CASSRRMGLAPTTDTQYF. The DNA for the CDR3 is TGCGCCAGCAGCCGTCGAATGGGGCTAGCGCCTACAACAGATACGCAGTATTTT.

This sequence joins TRBV15 and TRBJ2-2; 11 bases fit TRBD2. With 3 bases clipped from V and 4 bases from J, the junction kept 10 bases outside the gene matches. Germline loops: CDR1 LNHNV, CDR2 YYDKDF (reference sequence). This CDR3 spans 18 amino acids. The CDR3 here is CATSRDLTSGEITGELFF. Here the CDR3 DNA reads TGTGCCACCAGCAGGGATTTGACTAGCGGGGAAATCACCGGGGAGCTGTTTTTT.

The chain is built from TRBV7-3 and TRBJ2-7; D ambiguous. Germline V gene sequence: CDR1 SGHTA, CDR2 FQGTGA. V lost 2 bases and J lost 6, with 17 bases in between. The CDR3 loop spans 15 amino acids. This CDR3 is CASSLLALQSTEQYF. The CDR3 nucleotides read TGTGCCAGCAGCTTACTGGCACTGCAGTCCACCGAGCAGTACTTC.

The gene calls are TRBV18 and TRBJ1-5; D possibly corresponds to TRBD1 (6 bases). Germline V gene sequence: CDR1 KGHSH, CDR2 LQKENI. The CDR3 consists of 16 residues. The germline V and J ends were trimmed by 2 bases and 3 bases, with 14 bases remaining between them. The CDR3 is CASSPGDNRFNQPQHF. CDR3 nucleotide sequence: TGTGCCAGCTCACCAGGGGACAACCGATTCAATCAGCCCCAGCATTTT.

This chain links TRBV28 with TRBJ2-1, with D perhaps matching TRBD1 or TRBD2 (5 bases each). The CDR3 length is 14 residues. Germline CDR1 MDHEN, CDR2 SYDVKM. V was shortened by 0 bases and J by 4 bases, with 7 bases between the two germline ends. The CDR3 loop is CASSLWGEYNEQFF. In DNA, the CDR3 is TGTGCCAGCAGTTTATGGGGGGAGTACAATGAGCAGTTCTTC. The full variable domain, rest sourced from reference TRBV28 and TRBJ2-1, is DVKVTQSSRYLVKRTGEKVFLECVQDMDHENMFWYRQDPGLGLRLIYFSYDVKMKEKGDIPEGYSVSREKKERFSLILESASTNQTSMYLCASSLWGEYNEQFFGPGTRLTVL.

This rearrangement joins TRBV18 to TRBJ2-7, with D maybe TRBD1 (5 bases). The length of the CDR3 is 14 residues. Germline V lookup: CDR1 KGHSH, CDR2 LQKENI. V lost 6 bases and J 0 bases, leaving 12 bases between the germline ends. The CDR3 sequence: CASSPDINSYEQYF. CDR3 bases: TGTGCCAGCTCCCCGGACATAAACTCCTACGAGCAGTACTTC.

J is TRBJ2-1 and V is TRBV19; 7 positions match TRBD1. V gave up 5 bases and J gave up 0 bases; unmatched junction bases: 10. The CDR3 is made up of 17 amino acids. Germline assignment: CDR1 LNHDA and CDR2 SQIVND (reference sequence). In nucleotides, the CDR3 is TGTGCCAGTAGTGCAGGGGGTTTCACTCGCTCCTACAATGAGCAGTTCTTC. This codes for CASSAGGFTRSYNEQFF.

The chain has TRBV6-1 and TRBJ2-7; D remains ambiguous. The V end was cut by 1 base, the J end by 1 base, with 8 bases between. CDR3 size: 14 residues. Germline V gene lookup returns CDR1 MNHNS and CDR2 SASEGT. CDR3 protein: CASSEDPASYEQYF. CDR3 sequence (DNA): TGTGCCAGCAGTGAAGATCCAGCGTCCTACGAGCAGTACTTC.

The chain joins TRBV7-9 to TRBJ1-6; 9 nucleotides align to TRBD1. The CDR3 length is 15 residues. Trimming cost V 1 base and J 10 bases; bases outside gene matches: 5. CDR1 and CDR2 from the germline V gene are SEHNR and FQNEAQ (reference sequence). CDR3 DNA: TGTGCCAGCAGCTTAGGGGACAGGGAAGAATCACCCCTCCACTTT. It codes for CASSLGDREESPLHF. The full variable domain, in which reference TRBV7-9 and TRBJ1-6 provide the parts outside the CDR3, is DTGVSQNPRHKITKRGQNVTFRCDPISEHNRLYWYRQTLGQGPEFLTYFQNEAQLEKSRLLSDRFSAERPKGSFSTLEIQRTEQGDSAMYLCASSLGDREESPLHFGNGTRLTVT.

This chain uses TRBV25-1 with TRBJ2-5; a weak D match, TRBD2 (6 bases). The germline gives CDR1 MGHDK, CDR2 SYGVNS. The CDR3 loop spans 12 amino acids. The V end was cut by 8 bases, the J end by 7 bases, with 14 bases between. The CDR3 reads CASAPGVGTQYF. CDR3 DNA: TGTGCCAGCGCGCCGGGGGTGGGGACCCAGTACTTC.

This clone occurred once. J is TRBJ2-5 and V is TRBV10-3, with D possibly matching TRBD1 (6 bases). Between the trimmed V and J ends, which lost 2 bases and 5 bases, there was a span of 6 bases. In germline, CDR1 is ENHRY, CDR2 SYGVKD. CDR3 length: 12 amino acids. Here the CDR3 reads CAISEQGETQYF. The CDR3 DNA sequence: TGTGCCATCAGTGAGCAGGGGGAGACCCAGTACTTC.

The chain uses TRBV7-2 and TRBJ2-1, with D uncertain. This CDR3 comprises 11 residues. V was pared by 5 bases and J by 8 bases, with 7 bases between. The germline V gene encodes CDR1 SGHTA and CDR2 FQGNSA. This chain's CDR3 is CASSTHYEQFF. As DNA, the CDR3 is TGTGCCAGCAGCACCCATTATGAGCAGTTCTTC. The whole variable domain, filled in from reference TRBV7-2 and TRBJ2-1, reads GAGVSQSPSNKVTEKGKDVELRCDPISGHTALYWYRQSLGQGLEFLIYFQGNSAPDKSGLPSDRFSAERTGGSVSTLTIQRTQQEDSAVYLCASSTHYEQFFGPGTRLTVL.

CDR3 in DNA: TGTGCCACGTGGCGGGCGCGCCGAATCGGAGATACGCAGTATTTT. It specifies CATWRARRIGDTQYF. V is TRBV10-3 and J is TRBJ2-3, with D possibly matching TRBD2 (5 bases). The CDR3 sequence is 15 residues long. Germline V gene data show CDR1 as ENHRY and CDR2 as SYGVKD. Trimming took 10 bases from V and 5 from J, leaving 22 bases between them.

This clone was seen a single time. This sequence joins TRBV7-9 and TRBJ2-7, with D perhaps matching TRBD1 or TRBD2 (6 bases each). V lost 1 base and J lost 6, with 16 bases in between. CDR3 length: 15 residues. Germline values: CDR1 SEHNR, CDR2 FQNEAQ (reference sequence). DNA of the CDR3: TGTGCCAGCAGCTTAGGGAGGGGGGATAGGGGCGAGCAGTACTTC. Translated, it gives CASSLGRGDRGEQYF.

CDR3 coding DNA: TGTGCCAGCAGCACAAAGATAGCGGGAGCTTCCGATGAGCAGTTCTTC. It yields the protein CASSTKIAGASDEQFF. The chain is built from TRBV28 and TRBJ2-1, with 9 positions matching TRBD2. CDR3 length equals 16 residues. Germline CDR1 reads MDHEN; CDR2 reads SYDVKM. V dropped 6 bases and J dropped 8; count of bases not matched to a gene: 14.

The chain combines TRBV6-5 with TRBJ2-7; D may correspond to TRBD1 or TRBD2 (5 bases each). The germline V gene has CDR1 MNHEY and CDR2 SVGAGI. CDR3 length: 14 residues. Trimming removed 0 bases at V and 4 bases at J, with 10 bases between. In nucleotides, the CDR3 is TGTGCCAGCAGTTACTCGAGAGGGGTTTACGAGCAGTACTTC. This translates into CASSYSRGVYEQYF.

The chain uses TRBV7-8 and TRBJ2-5, with a possible D match to TRBD2 (6 bases). Between the trimmed V and J ends, which lost 5 bases and 5 bases, there was a span of 15 bases. The CDR3 contains 14 residues. Germline V gives CDR1 SGHVS, CDR2 FQNEAQ. CDR3 in amino acids: CASSPIGGGETQYF. In DNA, the CDR3 is TGTGCCAGCAGCCCCATTGGGGGAGGCGAGACCCAGTACTTC. The variable domain in full, completed from reference TRBV7-8 and TRBJ2-5, reads GAGVSQSPRYKVAKRGQDVALRCDPISGHVSLFWYQQALGQGPEFLTYFQNEAQLDKSGLPSDRFFAERPEGSVSTLKIQRTQQEDSAVYLCASSPIGGGETQYFGPGTRLLVL.

This clone was seen a single time. This sequence joins TRBV6-4 and TRBJ2-2, with D unresolved. The CDR3 sequence is 13 residues long. CDR1 and CDR2 (germline): MRHNA, SNTAGT. The V and J ends lost 5 bases and 5 bases respectively, with 9 bases between them. In nucleotides, the CDR3 is TGTGCCAGCAGTCGGCTAGGAACCGGGGAGCTGTTTTTT. Amino acid sequence: CASSRLGTGELFF.

V gene TRBV5-1 combines with J gene TRBJ2-2; 7 nucleotides agree with TRBD1. This CDR3 has 15 residues. V gave up 0 bases and J gave up 1 base; unmatched junction bases: 0. Per germline, CDR1 SGHRS and CDR2 YFSETQ. CDR3: CASSLGDRNTGELFF. Here the CDR3 DNA reads TGCGCCAGCAGCTTGGGGGACAGGAACACCGGGGAGCTGTTTTTT.

In this sample, this clone turned up a few times. The V and J genes are TRBV7-9 and TRBJ1-2; D remains unclear. The germline V gene has CDR1 SEHNR and CDR2 FQNEAQ (reference sequence). CDR3 length: 15 amino acids. The V end was cut by 4 bases, the J end by 4 bases, with 16 bases between. This chain's CDR3 is CASSSWEKGLYGYTF. Written as DNA, the CDR3 is TGTGCCAGCAGCTCCTGGGAGAAGGGCCTCTATGGCTACACCTTC.

This clone was seen just once. The chain combines TRBV5-1 with TRBJ1-1, with TRBD1 matching 7 bases. CDR1 SGHRS and CDR2 YFSETQ come from the germline V gene. The CDR3 contains 13 residues. Trimming at V came to 3 bases and at J to 5 bases, leaving 4 bases not matched to a gene. As DNA, the CDR3 is TGCGCCAGCAGCTCCACAGGGGAAACTGAAGCTTTCTTT. Residues: CASSSTGETEAFF.